This TCR beta chain was sequenced for a study of cytomegalovirus exposure and HLA in healthy donors. Study outcomes and limitations: Diagnosis of cytomegalovirus status made by the classifier reportedly showed high specificity and sensitivity. Later examination showed HLA-associated TCR beta chains had greater clonal expansion than equally common others.

Concerning this clone: Antigen: not known.

The CDR3 extends over 18 amino acids. Trimming cost V 0 bases and J 3 bases; bases outside gene matches: 10. Germline values: CDR1 SGHAT, CDR2 FQDESV (reference sequence). 60 Vbeta and 13 Jbeta primers were used in PCR. Study processing details: Some 11 million of the roughly 80 million unique TCR beta chains counted in a later analysis were shared. The assay was immunoSEQ multiplex PCR, and TCRdb's table has in-frame clones only and misses some. V and J calls and clone size are given by that table; D and trimming were obtained from the DNA. This sample contains 80,000 or so clones. Sequenced: PBMCs. This clonotype originated in a man aged 50-59 years in good health and CMV-seropositive. The chain recombines TRBV11-1 with TRBJ1-2; 10 nucleotides line up with TRBD1. The CDR3 sequence is CASSLATPGQGPDYGYTF. CDR3 nucleotide sequence: TGTGCCAGCAGCTTAGCCACCCCGGGACAGGGGCCCGACTATGGCTACACCTTC.